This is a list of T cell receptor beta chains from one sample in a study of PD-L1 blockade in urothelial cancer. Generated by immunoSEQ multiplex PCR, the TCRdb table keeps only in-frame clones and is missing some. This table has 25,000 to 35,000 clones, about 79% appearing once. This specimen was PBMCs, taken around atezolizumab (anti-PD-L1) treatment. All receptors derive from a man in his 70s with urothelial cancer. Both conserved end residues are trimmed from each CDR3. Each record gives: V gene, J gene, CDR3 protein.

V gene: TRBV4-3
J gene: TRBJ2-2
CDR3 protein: ASSQWGEGGELF

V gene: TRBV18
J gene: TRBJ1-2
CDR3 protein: ASSPPSVTNYGYT

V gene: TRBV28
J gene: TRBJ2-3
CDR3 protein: ASSLRSGSRDTQY

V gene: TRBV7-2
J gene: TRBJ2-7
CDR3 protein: ASRGGGRAYEQY

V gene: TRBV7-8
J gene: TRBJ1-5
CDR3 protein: ASSLGLGNQPQH

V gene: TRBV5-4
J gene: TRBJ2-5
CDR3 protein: ASSFDRLGETQY

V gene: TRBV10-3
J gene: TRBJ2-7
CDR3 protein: AIMAGQGAFGEQY

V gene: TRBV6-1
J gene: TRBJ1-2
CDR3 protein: ASSEADTPNYGYT

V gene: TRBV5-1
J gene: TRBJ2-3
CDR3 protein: ASSLGDRGSTDTQY

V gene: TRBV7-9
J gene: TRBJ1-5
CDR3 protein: ASSSGQGGFGSNQPQH

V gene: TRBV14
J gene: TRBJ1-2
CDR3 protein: ASSQDYAPRGLRGYT

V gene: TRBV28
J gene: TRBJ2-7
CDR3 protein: ASTRTSGTYEQY

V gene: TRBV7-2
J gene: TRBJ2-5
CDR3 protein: ASSPSSARETQY

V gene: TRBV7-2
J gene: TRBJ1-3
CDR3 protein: ASSPGQGFAGNTIY

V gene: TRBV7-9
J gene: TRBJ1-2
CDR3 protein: ASSTANYGYT

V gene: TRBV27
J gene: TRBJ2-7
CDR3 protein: ASSFRRRADYEQY

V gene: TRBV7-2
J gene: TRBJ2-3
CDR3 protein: ASSSFLGKQY

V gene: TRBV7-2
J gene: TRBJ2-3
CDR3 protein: ASSSRQVGRTDTQY

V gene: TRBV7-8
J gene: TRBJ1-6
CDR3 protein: ASSHAGNSPLH

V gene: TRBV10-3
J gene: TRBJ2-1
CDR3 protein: AISATGGEQF

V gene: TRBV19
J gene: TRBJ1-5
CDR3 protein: ASSIPGGGWPQH

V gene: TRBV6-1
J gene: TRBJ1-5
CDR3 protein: ASSGGTAAGPQH

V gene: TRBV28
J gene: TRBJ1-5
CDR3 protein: ASSRTGGGQPQH

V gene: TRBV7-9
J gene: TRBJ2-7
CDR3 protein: ASSPQGQGYYEQY

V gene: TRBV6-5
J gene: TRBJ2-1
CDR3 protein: ASSPGEGTYNEQF

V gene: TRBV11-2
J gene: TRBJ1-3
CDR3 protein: ASSGLTGSSGNTIY

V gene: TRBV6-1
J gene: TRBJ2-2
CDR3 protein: AIRDITGELF

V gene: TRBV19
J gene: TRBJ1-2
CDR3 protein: ASSKGAGRDYGYT

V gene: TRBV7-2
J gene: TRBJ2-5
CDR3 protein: ASSLVASGVQETQY

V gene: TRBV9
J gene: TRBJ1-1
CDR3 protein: ASSALGQGNTEAF

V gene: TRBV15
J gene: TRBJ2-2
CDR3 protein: ATSRTGARRANTGELF

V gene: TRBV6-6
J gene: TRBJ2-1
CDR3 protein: ASSSGYGGEQF